This TCR beta chain emerged from a study of neurological immune-mediated disorders. The CDR3 spans 18 residues. Germline CDR1 reads SGHVS; CDR2 reads FQNEAQ. Trimming cost V 1 base and J 8 bases; bases outside gene matches: 15. TCRdb called the 5' RACE reads again in MiXCR, with one record for every CDR3 protein. The data hold more than 15,000 distinct CDR3 sequences, with roughly 15% observed a single time. By share, this clonotype ranks as medium-sized (0.01 to 0.1%). The TCR originated in a man aged 55 to 70 with HTLV-1-associated myelopathy (HAM/TSP). The sequenced sample consisted of PBMCs. The V gene is TRBV7-8, the J gene TRBJ1-2; 11 bases fit TRBD1. The DNA of the CDR3 is TGTGCCAGCAGCTTAGACGCCCATGGACAGGGGGCCTTTGGCGGCTACACCTTC. It encodes CASSLDAHGQGAFGGYTF.